This T cell receptor (beta chain) stems from a study of blood T cell repertoires in COVID-19. Background on the study: Both acute and convalescent COVID-19 samples were obtained from the United States, Italy and Spain.

From germline, CDR1 is MGHRA and CDR2 YSYEKL. Trimming removed 0 bases from V and 15 bases from J; junction bases left unmatched: 5. This CDR3 has 12 residues. Clones were read by immunoSEQ multiplex PCR, and TCRdb kept only the in-frame ones, dropping some. Among 140,000 to 150,000 clones listed, around 81% were seen once. The receptor's source is a human donor with acute or convalescent COVID-19. The donor label of this sample is uncertain. The chain carries TRBV4-1 and TRBJ2-1; TRBD1 aligns across 7 bases. Sample: peripheral blood. CDR3 region: CASSQEGQKMFF. The CDR3 bases are TGCGCCAGCAGCCAAGAGGGACAGAAAATGTTCTTC.